One T cell receptor beta chain is described in this entry. Its antigen is unidentified. The data stem from a study of T cell clonotyping in hematopoietic cell transplantation. Generated by immunoSEQ multiplex PCR, the TCRdb table keeps only in-frame clones and is missing some. This sample has approximately 46,000 clones, with under 90% found just once. Time point reported: recipient sample about 28 days before transplant, after cytoreduction. Recipients were bled about 28 days pretransplant and at posttransplant days 30, 100, 180. Findings of the study overall: Without cell sorting, CD4 versus CD8 contributions remain unresolved. Recipient TCR diversity dropped after transplant; expanded clonotypes rose from day 30 to 180.

V trimming: 0 bases; J trimming: 7 bases; junction bases outside the gene matches: 4. Germline CDR1 and CDR2: SGDLS and YYNGEE. This CDR3 region has 15 residues. This rearrangement joins TRBV9 to TRBJ1-1; TRBD1 matches 12 bases. Sequenced material: peripheral blood mononuclear cells, taken before stem cell transplant. The origin of this receptor is a man in his 60s with biphenotypic leukemia. Some clones in this sample may be carry-over from other donors' samples. CDR3 loop: CASSVVGQGASEAFF. Written as DNA, the CDR3 is TGTGCCAGCAGCGTAGTGGGACAGGGGGCGAGTGAAGCTTTCTTT.